The 28 T cell receptor beta chains reported below all come from one sample, sequenced in a study of T cells in women clearing cervical HPV infection. Libraries were prepared by immunoSEQ multiplex PCR; TCRdb keeps only in-frame clonotypes and omits some of them. The ten top clones account for roughly 10%, within a sample of some 16,000 clones. The sequencing sample was made of blood buffy coat. The receptors here all came from a woman aged 18 to 69 with a cervical HPV16 infection that either progressed to CIN3+ or cleared (not recorded which).

CDR3 sequence: CASSKRQGEKLFF. CDR3 DNA (partial): TGTGCCAGCAGTAAGAGACAGGGCGAAAAA. The rearrangement links TRBV6-2 or TRBV6-3 to TRBJ1-4; 7 positions agree with TRBD1. The read comes to an end 3 residues before the CDR3 does, leaving the germline J gene to fill in the end. Unmatched junction bases numbered 5, after V lost 5 bases and J lost 8 bases. The CDR3 runs to 13 residues. CDR1 MNHEY and CDR2 SVGEGT come from the germline V gene.

A note on this clone: The read stops 3 residues short of the end of the CDR3; the missing end is completed from the germline J gene. The rearrangement links TRBV29-1 to TRBJ1-2; 8 bases match TRBD1. CDR1 is SQVTM and CDR2 is ANQGSEA in the germline V gene. CDR3 length: 12 residues. Trimming took 8 bases from V and 2 from J; bases not matched to a gene: 4. The CDR3 is CSTSGGNYGYTF. The CDR3 DNA, read in part, is TGCAGCACCTCAGGGGGCAACTATGGC. Drawing the rest from reference TRBV29-1 and TRBJ1-2, the complete variable domain is SAVISQKPSRDICQRGTSLTIQCQVDSQVTMMFWYRQQPGQSLTLIATANQGSEATYESGFVIDKFPISRPNLTFSTLTVSNMSPEDSSIYLCSTSGGNYGYTFGSGTRLTVV.

CDR3 DNA, as far as it was read: TGTGCCACCCAAAAAGACAGGGGCTCTTTCCACGAG. Translating gives CATQKDRGSFHE. In full, the CDR3 reads CATQKDRGSFHEQYF. This chain joins TRBV27 and TRBJ2-7; 8 nucleotides agree with TRBD1. The read gets to within 3 residues of the CDR3 end, and the germline J gene fills in the rest. Unmatched junction bases numbered 16, after V lost 10 bases and J lost 5 bases. The length of the CDR3 is 15 residues. Looked up from germline, CDR1 is MNHEY and CDR2 is SMNVEV (reference sequence).

Here the CDR3 reads CASSISGGLAYNEQFF. The DNA read from the CDR3 is TGTGCCAGTAGTATCTCGGGGGGACTAGCTTACAATGAG. The chain combines TRBV19 with TRBJ2-1; 9 nucleotides line up with TRBD2. The CDR3 end falls 3 residues outside the read, so it is completed with the germline J gene. J gave up 4 bases and V 3 bases, and 7 bases lay outside the gene matches. Germline-derived CDR1 and CDR2 are LNHDA and SQIVND (reference sequence). The CDR3 sequence is 16 residues long.

Note on this clone: The read ends 3 residues before the CDR3 terminus; that terminus is restored from the germline J gene. The chain uses TRBV28 and TRBJ2-7; D uncertain. This CDR3 is 13 amino acids long. Trimming stripped 2 bases from V and 2 bases from J, with 7 bases between. Germline assignment: CDR1 MDHEN and CDR2 SYDVKM. The CDR3 reads CASSLREPYEQYF. The sequenced part of the CDR3 DNA is TGTGCCAGCAGTTTACGAGAGCCCTACGAG.

To note about this clone: The read is 3 residues too short to cover the CDR3 end, so that end is filled in from the germline J gene. The chain combines TRBV7-9 with TRBJ1-5; D not resolved. This CDR3 is 13 amino acids long. Trimming shortened V by 1 base and J by 7 bases, and 8 bases separated the two germline ends. Germline values: CDR1 SEHNR, CDR2 FQNEAQ (reference sequence). The CDR3: CASSLEAHQPQHF. The DNA read from the CDR3 is TGTGCCAGCAGCTTAGAAGCCCACCAGCCC.

With respect to this clone: With the read ending 3 residues before the CDR3 end, the germline J gene is used to fill in that end. This sequence joins TRBV19 and TRBJ2-7; 11 bases match TRBD1. Germline CDR1 is LNHDA and CDR2 is SQIVND (reference sequence). This CDR3 is 14 amino acids long. Trimming removed 4 bases from V and 4 bases from J; junction bases left unmatched: 3. CDR3: CASSTGTGGYEQYF. CDR3 bases read: TGTGCCAGTAGTACCGGGACAGGGGGGTACGAG. Looking up the rest from reference TRBV19 and TRBJ2-7 gives the full variable domain: DGGITQSPKYLFRKEGQNVTLSCEQNLNHDAMYWYRQDPGQGLRLIYYSQIVNDFQKGDIAEGYSVSREKKESFPLTVTSAQKNPTAFYLCASSTGTGGYEQYFGPGTRLTVT.

The CDR3 here is CASSEQGGVGANVLTF. Partial CDR3 DNA: TGTGCCAGCAGTGAACAAGGGGGGGTTGGGGCCAACGTC. The chain is built from TRBV2 and TRBJ2-6, with TRBD2 as a possible D gene (7 bases). The read terminates 3 residues ahead of where the CDR3 ends, so the germline J gene completes it. The germline V gene has CDR1 SNHLY and CDR2 FYNNEI. Trimming took 2 bases from V and 3 from J, leaving 11 bases between them. The CDR3 runs 16 residues.

Worth noting for this clone: The read finishes 3 residues shy of the CDR3 end, and the germline J gene is used to complete it. This chain links TRBV4-2 with TRBJ1-1; maybe TRBD1 (5 bases). Germline V gene data show CDR1 as LGHNA and CDR2 as YNFKEQ. The CDR3 contains 15 residues. Trimming left V 1 base short and J 3 bases short, with 12 bases between. The CDR3 DNA, read in part, is TGTGCCAGCAGCCAAGTGTCGGGGGTTCACACTGAA. Protein: CASSQVSGVHTE. The full CDR3 sequence reads CASSQVSGVHTEAFF.

About this clone itself: The sequence runs out 3 residues before the end of the CDR3; the remainder is reconstructed from the germline J gene. The chain carries TRBV7-9 and TRBJ1-2; TRBD1 matches 8 bases. This CDR3 spans 15 amino acids. V trimming: 5 bases; J trimming: 4 bases; junction bases outside the gene matches: 9. From germline, CDR1 is SEHNR and CDR2 FQNEAQ (reference sequence). The CDR3 region is CASSPGQGTVYGYTF. CDR3 DNA, as far as it was read: TGTGCCAGCAGCCCCGGACAGGGAACTGTCTATGGC.

On this clone itself: The read ends 3 residues shy of where the CDR3 ends; the end is completed using the germline J gene. The chain joins TRBV29-1 to TRBJ2-7; tentatively, D is TRBD1 (6 bases). This CDR3 has 13 amino acids. Trimming stripped 0 bases from V and 6 bases from J, with 12 bases between. Germline lookup yields CDR1 SQVTM and CDR2 ANQGSEA. The sequenced CDR3 bases are TGCAGCGTTGAAGATCGTTTCAGGGGCGAG. It specifies CSVEDRFRGE. The whole CDR3 is CSVEDRFRGEQYF.

Regarding this clone: At one end, the junction sequence differs from germline, possibly due to a read error. The CDR3 end falls 3 residues outside the read, so it is completed with the germline J gene. The J gene is TRBJ1-1, the V gene TRBV10-1; D gene unclear. The CDR3 is 17 amino acids. Germline assignment: CDR1 WNHNN and CDR2 SYGVQD (reference sequence). CDR3 amino acids: CVSSDGFGGRTNTEAFF. The part of the CDR3 DNA that was read is TGCGTCAGCAGTGACGGGTTTGGTGGCCGAACGAACACTGAA.

Concerning this clone: Coverage ceases 3 residues before the CDR3 finishes, and the germline J gene fills in the end. The sample contains more than one DNA sequence encoding this CDR3. The chain uses TRBV5-1 and TRBJ1-6; 7 nucleotides line up with TRBD1. From germline, CDR1 is SGHRS and CDR2 YFSETQ. CDR3 length: 15 amino acids. Trimming cost V 2 bases and J 5 bases; bases outside gene matches: 4. The CDR3 loop is CASSLDRADNSPLHF. The part of the CDR3 DNA that was read is TGCGCCAGCAGCTTAGACAGGGCGGATAATTCACCC.

In the case of this clone: Coverage ceases 3 residues before the CDR3 finishes, and the germline J gene fills in the end. The V call is TRBV19, the J call TRBJ1-5; 7 bases match TRBD1. This CDR3 region has 15 residues. Trimming at V came to 6 bases and at J to 0 bases, leaving 5 bases not matched to a gene. Per the germline V gene, CDR1 is LNHDA and CDR2 is SQIVND (reference sequence). The CDR3 bases that were read are TGTGCCAGTAGATGGGACAGCAATAGCAATCAGCCC. Translation gives CASRWDSNSNQP. The entire CDR3 reads CASRWDSNSNQPQHF.

Remarks on this clone: The CDR3 end is not reached by the read, which stops 3 residues before it; the germline J gene fills it in. The chain couples TRBV5-1 to TRBJ2-1, with D possibly matching TRBD1 (6 bases). The CDR3 consists of 17 residues. Germline CDR1 reads SGHRS; CDR2 reads YFSETQ. With 1 base removed from V and 5 bases from J, the gap between germline ends came to 19 bases. The CDR3 reads CASSLTKYRDKDNEQFF. The DNA read from the CDR3 is TGCGCCAGCAGCTTGACTAAGTACAGGGATAAAGACAATGAG.

Of note for this clone: The read is 3 residues too short to cover the CDR3 end, so that end is filled in from the germline J gene. The chain uses TRBV5-1 and TRBJ1-1; D is possibly TRBD1 (5 bases). The germline V gene encodes CDR1 SGHRS and CDR2 YFSETQ. The CDR3 runs to 17 residues. This CDR3 reads CASSLEAGRQSAYEAFF. The covered CDR3 bases are TGCGCCAGCAGCTTGGAAGCAGGGCGGCAATCAGCATACGAG. Full variable domain (outside the CDR3, taken from reference TRBV5-1 and TRBJ1-1): KAGVTQTPRYLIKTRGQQVTLSCSPISGHRSVSWYQQTPGQGLQFLFEYFSETQRNKGNFPGRFSGRQFSNSRSEMNVSTLELGDSALYLCASSLEAGRQSAYEAFFGQGTRLTVV.

Note on this clone: The read finishes 3 residues shy of the CDR3 end, and the germline J gene is used to complete it. This sequence joins TRBV6-2 or TRBV6-3 and TRBJ2-4; D is perhaps TRBD1 (5 bases). This CDR3 has 15 residues. Germline loops: CDR1 MNHEY, CDR2 SVGEGT. V lost 7 bases to trimming and J lost 2 bases, with 15 bases between them. The CDR3 sequence: CASKDWGASKNIQYF. CDR3 DNA, as far as it was read: TGTGCCAGCAAAGATTGGGGCGCGTCCAAAAACATT.

Points on this clone: The CDR3 is cut off 3 residues early in the read; its end comes from the germline J gene. The genes are TRBV7-7 and TRBJ2-2; unclear D gene. The germline CDR1 and CDR2 sequences are SSHAT and FNYEAQ (reference sequence). The CDR3 covers 15 residues. V gave up 1 base and J gave up 2 bases, with 8 bases separating them. The sequenced part of the CDR3 DNA is TGTGCCAGCAGCTTAGAGGTGTCCAACACCGGGGAG. It is translated as CASSLEVSNTGE. The entire CDR3 protein is CASSLEVSNTGELFF.

Concerning this clone: Read data end 3 residues before the CDR3 end; the end is taken from the germline J gene. This chain joins TRBV5-1 and TRBJ1-1, with TRBD1 as a possible D gene (5 bases). The CDR3 has 15 amino acids. V shed 0 bases and J shed 7 bases, with 16 bases lying between them. Germline V lookup: CDR1 SGHRS, CDR2 YFSETQ. The part of the CDR3 DNA that was read is TGCGCCAGCAGCTTGGAACAGGTACACGGGGGTGAA. The encoded protein is CASSLEQVHGGE. The whole CDR3 region reads CASSLEQVHGGEAFF.

In regard to this clone: The read halts 3 residues ahead of the CDR3 end, with the missing end drawn from the germline J gene. V gene TRBV4-2 combines with J gene TRBJ1-1; a weak D match, TRBD1 (5 bases). The germline CDR1 and CDR2 sequences are LGHNA and YNFKEQ. V was pared by 4 bases and J by 5 bases, with 23 bases between. The CDR3 spans 17 residues. The CDR3 sequence: CASSPAWGDLSRTEAFF. The sequenced part of the CDR3 DNA is TGTGCCAGCAGCCCGGCCTGGGGGGACCTGTCCAGAACTGAA.

Comment on this clone: The CDR3 is cut off 3 residues early in the read; its end comes from the germline J gene. The chain uses TRBV5-1 and TRBJ1-4; TRBD1 aligns across 8 bases. The CDR3 length is 17 residues. V lost 0 bases, J lost 0 bases, and 4 bases stayed unmatched. CDR1 SGHRS and CDR2 YFSETQ come from the germline V gene. The sequenced CDR3 bases are TGCGCCAGCAGCTTGGACAGGGGGATAGCAACTAATGAAAAA. Translated, it gives CASSLDRGIATNEK. The whole CDR3 sequence is CASSLDRGIATNEKLFF.

As regards this clone: Coverage ceases 3 residues before the CDR3 finishes, and the germline J gene fills in the end. This sequence joins TRBV19 and TRBJ2-1; 14 bases are a match to TRBD2. The germline V gene encodes CDR1 LNHDA and CDR2 SQIVND (reference sequence). The CDR3 has 16 amino acids. Trimming removed 5 bases from V and 9 bases from J; junction bases left unmatched: 9. CDR3 protein: CASSAGTSGSIGEQFF. The part of the CDR3 DNA that was read is TGTGCCAGTAGTGCGGGGACTAGCGGGAGTATTGGTGAG.

Comment on this clone: The read finishes 3 residues shy of the CDR3 end, and the germline J gene is used to complete it. This chain connects TRBV27 to TRBJ1-2; no reliable D call. The length of the CDR3 is 14 residues. Between the trimmed V and J ends, which lost 2 bases and 4 bases, there was a span of 11 bases. The germline gives CDR1 MNHEY, CDR2 SMNVEV (reference sequence). The DNA read from the CDR3 is TGTGCCAGCAGTTTAATTCCAGGTGGCTATGGC. Encoded protein: CASSLIPGGYG. The entire CDR3 sequence reads CASSLIPGGYGYTF.

CDR3 in amino acids: CASSIGGQGAKDTQYF. Incomplete CDR3 DNA: TGTGCCAGTAGTATTGGGGGACAGGGGGCGAAAGATACG. The V gene is TRBV19, the J gene TRBJ2-3; TRBD1 matches 12 bases. Coverage ceases 3 residues before the CDR3 finishes, and the germline J gene fills in the end. The CDR3 runs to 16 residues. With V trimmed by 3 bases and J by 5 bases, 6 bases remained unmatched. The germline V gene encodes CDR1 LNHDA and CDR2 SQIVND (reference sequence).

About this clone itself: The missing CDR3 end, 3 residues past where the read stops, is filled in from the germline J gene. This chain connects TRBV28 to TRBJ2-3, with TRBD1 matching 9 bases. In germline, CDR1 is MDHEN, CDR2 SYDVKM. The trim removed 2 bases at V and 2 bases at J, leaving 5 bases unmatched. This CDR3 has 16 amino acids. The CDR3 spells CASSLGDRVSTDTQYF. The DNA read from the CDR3 is TGTGCCAGCAGTTTAGGGGACAGGGTCTCCACAGATACG. Combining the CDR3 with reference TRBV28 and TRBJ2-3 gives the whole variable domain DVKVTQSSRYLVKRTGEKVFLECVQDMDHENMFWYRQDPGLGLRLIYFSYDVKMKEKGDIPEGYSVSREKKERFSLILESASTNQTSMYLCASSLGDRVSTDTQYFGPGTRLTVL.

This clone is identified as medium-sized (0.01 to 0.1%) from frequency. Read sequence stops 3 residues before the CDR3 end, and the germline J gene provides the missing end. The chain employs TRBV30 and TRBJ1-1, with 8 bases fitting TRBD1. CDR1 is GTSNPN, CDR2 SVGIG, per germline (reference sequence). The CDR3 runs 11 residues. The DNA read from the CDR3 is TGTGCCTGGAGGGACAGGGTTAGA. This sequence encodes CAWRDRVR. The CDR3 in its entirety is CAWRDRVRAFF.

As regards this clone: Sequencing ends 3 residues short of the CDR3 end; the germline J gene provides the rest. The chain is built from TRBV29-1 and TRBJ1-1; the D gene is possibly TRBD1 (6 bases). The CDR3 runs 12 residues. The germline V gene encodes CDR1 SQVTM and CDR2 ANQGSEA. The germline V and J ends were trimmed by 7 bases and 3 bases, with 12 bases remaining between them. Partial CDR3 DNA: TGCAGCGGTTCACAGGGCGACACTGAA. It translates to CSGSQGDTE. The full CDR3 protein is CSGSQGDTEAFF. Full variable domain (outside the CDR3, taken from reference TRBV29-1 and TRBJ1-1): SAVISQKPSRDICQRGTSLTIQCQVDSQVTMMFWYRQQPGQSLTLIATANQGSEATYESGFVIDKFPISRPNLTFSTLTVSNMSPEDSSIYLCSGSQGDTEAFFGQGTRLTVV.

CDR3 sequence reads: CASSGDRHNEQFF. The CDR3 DNA, read in part, is TGTGCCAGCTCGGGGGACAGACACAATGAG. V and J are TRBV18 and TRBJ2-1, with TRBD1 identical over 7 bases. Read data end 3 residues before the CDR3 end; the end is taken from the germline J gene. The germline gives CDR1 KGHSH, CDR2 LQKENI. The ends lost 6 bases at V and 5 bases at J; junction bases unmatched: 4. The CDR3 sequence is 13 residues long.